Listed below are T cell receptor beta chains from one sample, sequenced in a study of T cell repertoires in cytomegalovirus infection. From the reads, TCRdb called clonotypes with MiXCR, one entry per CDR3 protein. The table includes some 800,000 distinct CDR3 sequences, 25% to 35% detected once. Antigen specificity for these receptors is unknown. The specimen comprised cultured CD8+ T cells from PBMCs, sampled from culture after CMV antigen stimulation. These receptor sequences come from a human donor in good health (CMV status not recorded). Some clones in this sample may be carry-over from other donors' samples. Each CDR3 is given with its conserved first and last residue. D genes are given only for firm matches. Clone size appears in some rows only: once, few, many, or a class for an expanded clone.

CATSREGQRQETQYF | TGTGCCACCAGCAGAGAAGGCCAAAGGCAAGAGACCCAGTACTTC | TRBV15 | . | . | TRBJ2-5 | 15
CASSYSDYTKSPLHF | TGTGCCAGCAGTTACTCGGACTACACTAAATCACCCCTCCACTTT | TRBV6-5 | . | . | TRBJ1-6 | 15
CASFRGGPEAFF | TGTGCCAGCTTCAGGGGGGGGCCTGAAGCTTTCTTT | TRBV6-6 | once | TRBD1 | TRBJ1-1 | 12
CSVNGGAYNEQFF | TGCAGCGTTAACGGGGGTGCCTACAATGAGCAGTTCTTC | TRBV29-1 | few | . | TRBJ2-1 | 13
CASSLRLAGALTDTQYF | TGTGCCAGCAGCCTTCGACTAGCGGGGGCGCTCACAGATACGCAGTATTTT | TRBV7-6 | many | TRBD2 | TRBJ2-3 | 17
CASTLAGESRRYF | TGTGCCAGCACCCTAGCGGGCGAGTCGCGCCGGTATTTT | TRBV12-3/TRBV12-4 | . | TRBD2 | TRBJ2-3 | 13
CASTFFGSNQPQHF | TGTGCCAGCACCTTTTTCGGAAGCAATCAGCCCCAGCATTTT | TRBV28 | many | . | TRBJ1-5 | 14
CASSFHTGPQHF | TGTGCCAGCAGTTTCCACACGGGGCCCCAGCATTTT | TRBV27 | few | . | TRBJ1-5 | 12
CASSFEGGYEQFF | TGTGCCAGCAGCTTTGAGGGGGGCTATGAGCAGTTCTTC | TRBV7-6 | . | . | TRBJ2-1 | 13
CASSPWTSGGVYYNEQFF | TGCGCCAGCAGCCCATGGACTAGCGGGGGAGTTTACTACAATGAGCAGTTCTTC | TRBV4-1 | . | TRBD2 | TRBJ2-1 | 18
CSVPWGGEAFF | TGCAGCGTTCCTTGGGGGGGAGAAGCTTTCTTT | TRBV29-1 | few | . | TRBJ1-1 | 11
CASKHGGTEAFF | TGTGCCAGCAAACACGGGGGCACTGAAGCTTTCTTT | TRBV27 | few | . | TRBJ1-1 | 12
CASSFRGAYGYTF | TGTGCCAGCAGTTTCCGAGGGGCTTATGGCTACACCTTC | TRBV12-3/TRBV12-4 | . | . | TRBJ1-2 | 13
CSARSAGGNNQPQHF | TGCAGTGCTAGATCGGCAGGGGGCAACAATCAGCCCCAGCATTTT | TRBV20-1 | . | TRBD1 | TRBJ1-5 | 15
CASSSIPGLAGVTPGELFF | TGTGCCAGCAGTTCAATTCCGGGACTAGCGGGGGTGACCCCCGGGGAGCTGTTTTTT | TRBV6-8 | few | TRBD2 | TRBJ2-2 | 19
CASSFGGGLQPQHF | TGTGCCAGCAGTTTCGGGGGCGGTTTACAGCCCCAGCATTTT | TRBV27 | . | . | TRBJ1-5 | 14
CASRGRAGGLDEKLFF | TGTGCCAGCAGGGGAAGGGCGGGGGGCTTGGATGAAAAACTGTTTTTT | TRBV27 | few | . | TRBJ1-4 | 16
CASSLRMEPHHPQHF | TGTGCCAGCAGCCTACGGATGGAACCTCATCATCCCCAGCATTTT | TRBV7-2 | . | . | TRBJ1-5 | 15
CASLSHGKEQFF | TGCGCCAGCCTCTCGCATGGGAAGGAGCAGTTCTTC | TRBV10-2 | . | . | TRBJ2-1 | 12
CASSQGQRRGNTEAFF | TGTGCCAGCAGCCAAGGACAGAGGAGAGGAAACACTGAAGCTTTCTTT | TRBV7-8 | many | . | TRBJ1-1 | 16
CASSFLKAKWPYNEQFF | TGTGCCAGCAGCTTCCTCAAAGCAAAGTGGCCCTACAATGAGCAGTTCTTC | TRBV7-6 | many | . | TRBJ2-1 | 17
CASSLVKGLNTEAFF | TGTGCCAGCAGCTTGGTCAAAGGGTTGAACACTGAAGCTTTCTTT | TRBV5-5 | . | . | TRBJ1-1 | 15
CASSIGQGFPSETQYF | TGTGCCAGCAGCATAGGACAGGGCTTCCCATCGGAGACCCAGTACTTC | TRBV5-4 | few | TRBD1 | TRBJ2-5 | 16
CASSYALAGGNEQFF | TGTGCCAGCAGCTACGCACTAGCGGGGGGGAATGAGCAGTTCTTC | TRBV6-5 | . | TRBD2 | TRBJ2-1 | 15
CASSDTGGTGELFF | TGTGCCAGCAGTGATACGGGTGGCACCGGGGAGCTGTTTTTT | TRBV6-1 | many | . | TRBJ2-2 | 14
CSVPDTQYF | TGCAGCGTCCCAGATACGCAGTATTTT | TRBV29-1 | . | . | TRBJ2-3 | 9
CASSLWGTSGGRTHEQYF | TGTGCCAGCTCGCTATGGGGGACTAGCGGGGGGAGAACTCACGAGCAGTACTTC | TRBV18 | . | TRBD2 | TRBJ2-7 | 18
CATRDNTGELFF | TGTGCCACCCGAGACAACACCGGGGAGCTGTTTTTT | TRBV24-1 | . | . | TRBJ2-2 | 12
CASSLRTGRLEQYF | TGTGCCAGCAGCCTCCGGACCGGGCGGTTGGAGCAGTACTTC | TRBV14 | . | . | TRBJ2-7 | 14
CATRSRGALSTQYF | TGTGCCACCAGATCTAGGGGGGCGCTTTCGACCCAGTACTTC | TRBV12-3/TRBV12-4 | . | . | TRBJ2-5 | 14
CASSYRAGGTEAFF | TGTGCCAGCAGCTACCGGGCAGGGGGCACTGAAGCTTTCTTT | TRBV7-6 | . | TRBD1 | TRBJ1-1 | 14
CASSSSAGNRPSPFNEQFF | TGCGCCAGCAGCAGCTCGGCAGGAAATCGGCCCAGCCCCTTTAATGAGCAGTTCTTC | TRBV5-1 | . | . | TRBJ2-1 | 19
CASSFWGGHYSNQPQHF | TGTGCCAGCAGCTTTTGGGGCGGACATTATAGCAATCAGCCCCAGCATTTT | TRBV7-2 | many | . | TRBJ1-5 | 17
CASSLERGPPGTF | TGTGCCAGCAGCTTAGAGAGAGGGCCACCGGGTACCTTC | TRBV7-8 | . | . | TRBJ1-2 | 13
CASSFDTQGARAEAFF | TGTGCCAGCAGTTTCGATACCCAGGGGGCGAGAGCTGAAGCTTTCTTT | TRBV27 | . | TRBD1 | TRBJ1-1 | 16
CASSLAPWTTWGSYNSPLHF | TGTGCCAGCAGCTTAGCGCCCTGGACAACATGGGGCTCCTATAATTCACCCCTCCACTTT | TRBV7-8 | few | . | TRBJ1-6 | 20
CASSLSARGDGYTF | TGTGCCAGCAGTTTATCGGCCAGGGGAGATGGCTACACCTTC | TRBV27 | few | . | TRBJ1-2 | 14
CASSLYRLWDTQYF | TGTGCCAGCAGTTTATATCGTTTATGGGATACGCAGTATTTT | TRBV27 | few | . | TRBJ2-3 | 14
CASSLGQGWETQYF | TGTGCCAGCAGCTTGGGGCAGGGCTGGGAGACCCAGTACTTC | TRBV5-5 | . | . | TRBJ2-5 | 14
CASSYSDPGTYNEQFF | TGTGCCAGCAGTTACTCCGATCCCGGGACTTACAATGAGCAGTTCTTC | TRBV6-2/TRBV6-3 | . | . | TRBJ2-1 | 16
CASSLVSAGVSYEQFF | TGTGCCAGCAGCTTAGTCTCCGCGGGCGTATCCTATGAGCAGTTCTTC | TRBV7-6 | many | . | TRBJ2-1 | 16
CASSPIETGNYNEQFF | TGCGCCAGCAGCCCGATCGAGACAGGGAATTACAATGAGCAGTTCTTC | TRBV5-1 | . | TRBD1 | TRBJ2-1 | 16
CASSGENRNQPQHF | TGTGCCAGCTCAGGAGAGAATCGCAATCAGCCCCAGCATTTT | TRBV25-1 | . | . | TRBJ1-5 | 14